This T cell receptor beta chain was captured in a study of T cell responses to AZD1222 COVID-19 vaccine. Study-wide results and limits: Baseline seropositivity characterized only a handful of AZD1222 recipients. It should be noted that donors were predominantly white British and more often female, and clonal diversity was possibly underestimated.

Assay used: immunoSEQ multiplex PCR; TCRdb lists only in-frame clones, some missing. There are some 74,000 clones in the sample; around 82% occur only once, and under 25% lies in the top ten. As regards this clone: The target antigen is unknown.

In germline, CDR1 is MDHEN, CDR2 SYDVKM. Trimming left V 5 bases short and J 5 bases short, with 15 bases between. The CDR3 consists of 14 residues. The starting material was peripheral blood, obtained on day 0 of AZD1222 vaccination. The sequence derives from an adult in good health. The chain combines TRBV28 with TRBJ1-1; D remains unclear. The CDR3 here is CASSRTGEETEAFF. CDR3 DNA: TGTGCCAGCAGTAGGACCGGGGAGGAAACTGAAGCTTTCTTT.